This T cell receptor beta chain came from a study of vaccination and CD4 T cells after COVID-19. Oncomine TCR Beta short-read sequencing was applied to DNA from cultured CD4+ T cells. Via MiXCR, TCRdb re-called the PCR reads, giving one row per CDR3 protein. Of approximately 4,300 distinct CDR3 sequences in the sample, 38% were seen once. Noted treatment: 10-day PBMC culture with coronavirus spike peptide pools or control peptides (ViraFEST assay). A word on this clonotype: Its target is unknown. One end of the junction fails to match germline, which may point to a read error.

Per the germline V gene, CDR1 is MNHNS and CDR2 is SASEGT. There are 13 residues in the CDR3. V usage is TRBV6-1 and J usage is TRBJ1-2, with no clear D. This sequence was found in a human donor who had recovered from COVID-19. The sequenced sample was CD4+ T cells from blood, cultured in vitro. For the CDR3, the DNA is TGTGTCAGCAGTGTTCTTCCGGCGGTTGGCTACACCTTC. It specifies CVSSVLPAVGYTF.